This TCR beta chain was sequenced for a study of pediatric ulcerative colitis. Regarding the study as a whole: Acute severe colitis showed lower rectal diversity from clonal expansions.

As regards this clone: Its antigen remains unknown.

Data came from immunoSEQ multiplex PCR; TCRdb stores just in-frame clones and leaves some out. Of about 64,000 clones listed, about 80% are singletons. Sequences were obtained from blood. The receptor was isolated from a boy under 18 with moderate ulcerative colitis.

CDR3 amino acids: CASSWTRQETQYF. The CDR3 nucleotides read TGTGCCAGCAGTTGGACTAGACAAGAGACCCAGTACTTC. The V and J genes are TRBV27 and TRBJ2-5; TRBD2 matches 7 bases. J lost 2 bases, V lost 4 bases, and 1 base had no gene match. Germline V gives CDR1 MNHEY, CDR2 SMNVEV (reference sequence). The CDR3 is 13 amino acids.